The T cell receptor (beta chain) under discussion was sequenced for a study of PD-1 blockade in classical Hodgkin lymphoma. Assay used: immunoSEQ multiplex PCR; TCRdb lists only in-frame clones, some missing. The sample has 75,000 to 100,000 clones, roughly 91% seen once. There are 16 residues in the CDR3. The germline CDR1 and CDR2 sequences are SQVTM and ANQGSEA. After removal of 4 bases from V and 3 bases from J, the junction contained 12 bases not matched to a gene. Stated time point: cycle 4 day 1 (C4D1), after 6 weeks of nivolumab. All the patients suffered relapse after autologous stem cell transplantation, and brentuximab vedotin exposure differed. Reported best responses ranged across complete response, partial response or progressive disease.

The sequences come from peripheral blood mononuclear cells (PBMCs), collected before the fourth cycle of nivolumab. The V and J genes are TRBV29-1 and TRBJ2-1, with TRBD2 identical over 7 bases. The receptor was derived from a human donor with classical Hodgkin lymphoma. This CDR3 is CSVVRRAGLGYNEQFF. Here the CDR3 DNA reads TGCAGCGTTGTTAGGAGAGCGGGATTAGGCTACAATGAGCAGTTCTTC.